Included here is one T cell receptor beta chain sequence, with context. Its antigen is not identified. This sample stems from a study of beta chain features in type 1 diabetes. Across the study: Age, gender, cell numbers and subset yield matched between patients and controls. Summed over all samples, the examined sorted cells came to 95 million to 130 million.

Findings of the study overall: The similarity of naive, central memory and Treg TCRB repertoires appeared greater among patients than among healthy donors.

TCRB transcripts that were expressed got sequenced, as all of the isolated RNA had been reverse transcribed. The data were produced by immunoSEQ multiplex PCR, yet TCRdb's version contains in-frame clones alone and is incomplete. The table has 160,000 or so clones, approximately 9.1% seen once. This clonotype was sampled from a young woman in good health. Sequenced sample: central memory CD4+ T cells from blood.

CDR3 sequence reads: CASSPPGRNTEAFF. The DNA for the CDR3 is TGTGCCAGCTCACCACCGGGCAGGAACACTGAAGCTTTCTTT. V gene TRBV18 combines with J gene TRBJ1-1; D is unclear. Germline lookup yields CDR1 KGHSH and CDR2 LQKENI. The CDR3 totals 14 residues. Trimming cost V 0 bases and J 1 base, with 6 bases left between them.